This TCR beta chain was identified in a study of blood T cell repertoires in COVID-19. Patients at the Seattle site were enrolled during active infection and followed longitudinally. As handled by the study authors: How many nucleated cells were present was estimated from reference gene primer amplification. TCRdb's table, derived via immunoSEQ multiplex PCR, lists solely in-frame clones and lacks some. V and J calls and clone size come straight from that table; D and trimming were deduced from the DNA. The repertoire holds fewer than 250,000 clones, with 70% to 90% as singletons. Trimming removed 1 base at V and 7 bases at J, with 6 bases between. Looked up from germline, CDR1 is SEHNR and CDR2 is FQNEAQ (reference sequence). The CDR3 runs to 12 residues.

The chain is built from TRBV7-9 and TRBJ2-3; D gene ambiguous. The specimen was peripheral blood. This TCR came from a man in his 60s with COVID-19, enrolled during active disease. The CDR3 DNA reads TGTGCCAGCAGCTTAGGTAGATATACGCAGTATTTT. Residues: CASSLGRYTQYF.